A selection of T cell receptor beta chains follows, all from one sample in a study of cytomegalovirus exposure and HLA in healthy donors. Using immunoSEQ multiplex PCR, the repertoire was profiled, and TCRdb retains in-frame clones only, with some absent. The sample shows under 250,000 clones, 78% of them seen only once. What was sequenced was PBMCs. All receptors derive from a boy aged 5-17 years in good health and CMV-seronegative. The CDR3 runs from the conserved cysteine through the conserved F or W. A D gene is named only where the DNA matches it firmly.

CASSSDRAREQFF	TRBV7-8	TRBD1	TRBJ2-1
CASSGRTGTKETQYF	TRBV7-9	TRBD1	TRBJ2-5
CASSVRGGLETQYF	TRBV9	NA	TRBJ2-5
CAWSVGGEAFF	TRBV30	NA	TRBJ1-1
CASSFKQTQYF	TRBV5-6	NA	TRBJ2-7
CASSIARTVDSYEQYF	TRBV19	NA	TRBJ2-7
CASSIWLATGSNQPQHF	TRBV19	NA	TRBJ1-5
CASTLAATRNEQFF	TRBV11-3	NA	TRBJ2-1
CASSPTASGAYNEQFF	TRBV6-6	NA	TRBJ2-1
CASSLEHGSSGDTQYF	TRBV5-6	NA	TRBJ2-3
CASSKRLVYEQYF	TRBV11-1	NA	TRBJ2-7
CSVEGSGGNTEAFF	TRBV29-1	NA	TRBJ1-1
CASSNRGFEPEQYF	TRBV25-1	TRBD1	TRBJ2-7
CASRGGTVAGRDEQYF	TRBV7-8	NA	TRBJ2-7
CASSIPGGDTQYF	TRBV19	NA	TRBJ2-3
CAIHRGAYEQYF	TRBV5-4	NA	TRBJ2-7
CASSESGSTKDEQFF	TRBV10-1	TRBD2	TRBJ2-1
CASSLAHLLRATDTQYF	TRBV7-2	NA	TRBJ2-3
CAIGPGTGGRLNTGELFF	TRBV10-3	TRBD1	TRBJ2-2
CASSEDEDSYGYTF	TRBV2	NA	TRBJ1-2
CASTPRAMGNYGYTF	TRBV19	NA	TRBJ1-2
CASSRPGQGGTEAFF	TRBV6-5	TRBD1	TRBJ1-1
CASSIAPLDREYAGNTIYF	TRBV11-2	TRBD1	TRBJ1-3
CASSPITGRYEQYF	TRBV2	NA	TRBJ2-7
CASSAGQGATDTQYF	TRBV5-1	TRBD1	TRBJ2-3
CASSWGLTNEKLFF	TRBV11-3	NA	TRBJ1-4
CASTLLGGGMNTEAFF	TRBV5-5	NA	TRBJ1-1
CASSPQANYGYTF	TRBV14	NA	TRBJ1-2
CASSSLTNILNEQFF	TRBV5-1	NA	TRBJ2-1